This T cell receptor (beta chain) was sequenced in a study of identical twins. The CDR3 runs 10 residues. The ends were cut back, 2 bases at V and 11 bases at J, with 7 bases in the middle. The germline CDR1 and CDR2 sequences are ENHRY and SYGVKD. Via MiXCR, TCRdb re-called the 5' RACE reads, giving one row per CDR3 protein. The table records 500,000 to 650,000 distinct CDR3 sequences, 20% to 25% of them present only once. Every one of the donors was a healthy Caucasian. In the case of this clonotype: Its antigen is as yet unknown.

The study's findings and limits: Interpretation of the results relied on cross-sectional statistical analysis and not on following the same donors. Weaker excess sharing between twins was seen in beta out-of-frame sequences.

This sample also belongs to another study, concerning yellow fever vaccine responses in identical twins. From that report: Twins' vaccine T cell responses were reported to seem partly convergent and partly personalized.

This clonotype was obtained from a woman between 18 and 29 years old in good health. The chain recombines TRBV10-3 with TRBJ2-7; D remains ambiguous. The sequencing input was CD4+ T cells sorted from blood. In DNA form, the CDR3 reads TGTGCCATCAGTGAGGACTTTAAGTACTTC. Translated, it gives CAISEDFKYF.